These 32 T cell receptor beta chains originate from one sample sequenced in a study of CD8+ T cells in alopecia areata. Treatment reported: oral pan-JAK inhibitor, 5-10 mg twice daily. Sequencing templates came from extracted RNA that was reverse transcribed into cDNA. Method: immunoSEQ multiplex PCR; TCRdb's copy keeps in-frame clones and lacks some. The sample includes about 110,000 clones, 56% seen only once; the top ten take 3% to 4%. The sample in question was CD4+ T cells sorted from blood, obtained at week 24, from a patient treated with tofacitinib. These receptors were collected from a human donor with alopecia areata.

A word on this clone: Other nucleotide sequences from this sample produce the same CDR3. This chain joins TRBV2 and TRBJ1-6, with D possibly matching TRBD1 (5 bases). The ends were cut back, 4 bases at V and 6 bases at J, with 7 bases in the middle. CDR1 is SNHLY and CDR2 is FYNNEI in the germline V gene. This CDR3 is built from 13 residues. CDR3 residues: CASSGGANSPLHF. The CDR3 DNA follows: TGTGCCAGCAGTGGCGGGGCTAATTCACCCCTCCACTTT.

The V call is TRBV7-2, the J call TRBJ2-7; D possibly corresponds to TRBD2 (6 bases). V dropped 5 bases and J dropped 5 bases, with 19 bases sitting between them. Germline V gene lookup returns CDR1 SGHTA and CDR2 FQGNSA. This CDR3 comprises 15 residues. CDR3 in DNA: TGTGCCAGCAGCCCCCTTCGAGCGGGTCCCAACGAGCAGTACTTC. It translates to CASSPLRAGPNEQYF. Filled out from reference TRBV7-2 and TRBJ2-7, the complete variable domain reads GAGVSQSPSNKVTEKGKDVELRCDPISGHTALYWYRQSLGQGLEFLIYFQGNSAPDKSGLPSDRFSAERTGGSVSTLTIQRTQQEDSAVYLCASSPLRAGPNEQYFGPGTRLTVT.

This clone was seen just once. This chain joins TRBV2 and TRBJ1-5; no reliable D call. From germline, CDR1 is SNHLY and CDR2 FYNNEI. The CDR3 has 14 amino acids. V dropped 0 bases and J dropped 10 bases, with 13 bases sitting between them. The CDR3 protein is CASSEAKGRVPQHF. The CDR3 bases are TGTGCCAGCAGTGAAGCGAAGGGTCGGGTTCCCCAGCATTTT.

This clone was observed a handful of times. V gene TRBV25-1 combines with J gene TRBJ2-2; D is ambiguous. CDR1 and CDR2 (germline): MGHDK, SYGVNS. The CDR3 is 11 residues long. V lost 5 bases, J lost 8 bases, and 6 bases lay in between. CDR3 sequence: CASSRMGELFF. The CDR3, as DNA: TGTGCCAGCAGTCGGATGGGGGAGCTGTTTTTT. Full variable domain (missing parts from reference TRBV25-1 and TRBJ2-2): EADIYQTPRYLVIGTGKKITLECSQTMGHDKMYWYQQDPGMELHLIHYSYGVNSTEKGDLSSESTVSRIRTEHFPLTLESARPSHTSQYLCASSRMGELFFGEGSRLTVL.

The chain is built from TRBV30 and TRBJ1-3, with a possible D match to TRBD1 (5 bases). V lost 1 base and J lost 4, with 20 bases in between. The CDR3 extends over 17 amino acids. Germline-derived CDR1 and CDR2 are GTSNPN and SVGIG (reference sequence). CDR3 sequence reads: CAWSAGSKGGIGNTIYF. CDR3 nucleotides: TGTGCCTGGAGTGCAGGGTCAAAGGGAGGTATCGGAAACACCATATATTTT.

This CDR3 is CSVGFLEPSGELFF. The CDR3 DNA sequence: TGCAGCGTTGGGTTCCTCGAGCCGTCCGGGGAGCTGTTTTTT. The chain couples TRBV29-1 to TRBJ2-2; D is uncertain. This CDR3 is built from 14 residues. V was cut by 4 bases and J by 6 bases, with 15 bases left in between. CDR1 is SQVTM, CDR2 ANQGSEA, per germline.

This clone was detected a few times. The chain couples TRBV9 to TRBJ1-6; possible D gene TRBD1, 5 bases. The CDR3 contains 16 residues. V dropped 4 bases and J dropped 7 bases, with 18 bases sitting between them. Looked up from germline, CDR1 is SGDLS and CDR2 is YYNGEE. The CDR3 region is CASSLSEGPINSPLHF. CDR3 nucleotides: TGTGCCAGCAGCCTATCGGAGGGACCAATCAATTCACCCCTCCACTTT. Using reference TRBV9 and TRBJ1-6 for the parts outside the CDR3, the full variable domain is DSGVTQTPKHLITATGQRVTLRCSPRSGDLSVYWYQQSLDQGLQFLIQYYNGEERAKGNILERFSAQQFPDLHSELNLSSLELGDSALYFCASSLSEGPINSPLHFGNGTRLTVT.

This clone was counted once. The V call is TRBV7-2, the J call TRBJ1-1; D unclear. Trimming shortened V by 0 bases and J by 5 bases, and 10 bases separated the two germline ends. In germline, CDR1 is SGHTA, CDR2 FQGNSA. This CDR3 spans 14 amino acids. CDR3 sequence (DNA): TGTGCCAGCAGCTTAGCGGGTCTTGTGACTGAAGCTTTCTTT. It encodes CASSLAGLVTEAFF.

About this clone itself: Relative to the germline gene, one junction end is altered; a read error may explain this. The chain has TRBV7-2 and TRBJ2-7; 8 nucleotides match TRBD1. The CDR3 contains 15 residues. The germline CDR1 and CDR2 sequences are SGHTA and FQGNSA. The CDR3 sequence: CASSLAQGALQFQYF. The DNA for the CDR3 is TGTGCCAGCAGCCTAGCTCAGGGGGCGTTACAGTTTCAGTACTTC. Looking up the rest from reference TRBV7-2 and TRBJ2-7 gives the full variable domain: GAGVSQSPSNKVTEKGKDVELRCDPISGHTALYWYRQSLGQGLEFLIYFQGNSAPDKSGLPSDRFSAERTGGSVSTLTIQRTQQEDSAVYLCASSLAQGALQFQYFGPGTRLTVT.

The sample holds a few counts of this clone. The chain is built from TRBV5-1 and TRBJ2-5; D might be TRBD2 (6 bases). Germline CDR1 and CDR2: SGHRS and YFSETQ. This CDR3 comprises 14 residues. With 4 bases removed from V and 2 bases from J, the gap between germline ends came to 12 bases. CDR3 amino acids: CASSGGTKQETQYF. CDR3 sequence (DNA): TGCGCCAGCAGCGGGGGGACCAAACAAGAGACCCAGTACTTC.

This clone has a single count. The rearrangement joins TRBV19 to TRBJ1-5; D ambiguous. The CDR3 consists of 14 residues. Trimming removed 4 bases from V and 0 bases from J, with 7 bases in between. The germline V gene has CDR1 LNHDA and CDR2 SQIVND (reference sequence). CDR3 bases: TGTGCCAGTAGTAGGCAAAATAGCAATCAGCCCCAGCATTTT. Its translation is CASSRQNSNQPQHF.

The chain recombines TRBV5-1 with TRBJ1-5, with D tentatively TRBD1 (5 bases). The CDR3 is 15 residues long. Germline V gene sequence: CDR1 SGHRS, CDR2 YFSETQ. Between the trimmed V and J ends, which lost 4 bases and 6 bases, there was a span of 17 bases. CDR3 in DNA: TGCGCCAGCAGCCCGGAAGGGGCGCTAGGTCAGCCCCAGCATTTT. Translation gives CASSPEGALGQPQHF.

Here the CDR3 DNA reads TGTGCCAGCAGCGGAGGTCCCTCCTATAATTCACCCCTCCACTTT. It yields the protein CASSGGPSYNSPLHF. The chain links TRBV5-6 to TRBJ1-6; no firm D call. Trimming pared 4 bases from V and 0 bases from J, leaving 8 bases between. The V gene's germline CDR1 is SGHDT and CDR2 YYEEEE. The CDR3 has 15 amino acids.

The chain has TRBV29-1 and TRBJ2-7; TRBD2 might be the D (6 bases). This CDR3 comprises 12 residues. Germline assignment: CDR1 SQVTM and CDR2 ANQGSEA. Trimming took 5 bases from V and 7 from J, leaving 15 bases between them. CDR3: CSVMISGGEQYF. The DNA for the CDR3 is TGCAGCGTTATGATATCCGGAGGGGAGCAGTACTTC.

This chain connects TRBV7-9 to TRBJ1-2; TRBD1 aligns across 9 bases. V lost 3 bases, J lost 8 bases, and 4 bases stayed unmatched. The CDR3 length is 13 residues. Germline-derived CDR1 and CDR2 are SEHNR and FQNEAQ (reference sequence). CDR3 sequence reads: CASSFTGGDGYTF. CDR3 sequence (DNA): TGTGCCAGCAGCTTCACAGGGGGCGACGGCTACACCTTC.

The chain carries TRBV6-6 and TRBJ2-1; a weak D match, TRBD1 (5 bases). CDR3 length: 13 residues. V lost 7 bases, J lost 1 base, and 8 bases lay in between. Looked up from germline, CDR1 is MNHNY and CDR2 is SVGAGI (reference sequence). The CDR3 DNA reads TGTGCCAGCAATTCAGGGTCCTACAATGAGCAGTTCTTC. Translation: CASNSGSYNEQFF.

A word on this clone: Other DNA sequences in the same sample also yield this CDR3. This chain joins TRBV30 and TRBJ1-5; D gene ambiguous. The CDR3 extends over 14 amino acids. Germline loops: CDR1 GTSNPN, CDR2 SVGIG (reference sequence). V lost 0 bases and J lost 5, with 11 bases in between. CDR3 in amino acids: CAWSVGGAHQPQHF. The DNA of the CDR3 is TGTGCCTGGAGTGTAGGAGGCGCGCATCAGCCCCAGCATTTT. Looking up the rest from reference TRBV30 and TRBJ1-5 gives the full variable domain: SQTIHQWPATLVQPVGSPLSLECTVEGTSNPNLYWYRQAAGRGLQLLFYSVGIGQISSEVPQNLSASRPQDRQFILSSKKLLLSDSGFYLCAWSVGGAHQPQHFGDGTRLSIL.

The CDR3 loop is CAISTRGTGHSPLHF. As DNA, the CDR3 is TGTGCCATCAGTACCCGGGGGACAGGGCATTCACCCCTCCACTTT. The rearrangement joins TRBV10-3 to TRBJ1-6, with 9 bases lining up with TRBD1. CDR1 ENHRY and CDR2 SYGVKD come from the germline V gene. Trimming took 5 bases from V and 8 from J; bases not matched to a gene: 7. The length of the CDR3 is 15 residues.

This clone was seen more than once but under ten times. The chain employs TRBV18 and TRBJ2-5; D possibly uses TRBD1 or TRBD2 (5 bases each). The CDR3 is made up of 17 amino acids. CDR1 and CDR2 from the germline V gene are KGHSH and LQKENI. V was trimmed by 2 bases and J by 1 base, leaving 17 bases between them. CDR3 sequence: CASSPMRGTPAQETQYF. DNA of the CDR3: TGTGCCAGCTCACCAATGAGGGGCACCCCGGCCCAAGAGACCCAGTACTTC. Using reference TRBV18 and TRBJ2-5 for the parts outside the CDR3, the full variable domain is NAGVMQNPRHLVRRRGQEARLRCSPMKGHSHVYWYRQLPEEGLKFMVYLQKENIIDESGMPKERFSAEFPKEGPSILRIQQVVRGDSAAYFCASSPMRGTPAQETQYFGPGTRLLVL.

The J gene is TRBJ1-1, the V gene TRBV4-1; 10 nucleotides align to TRBD1. From germline, CDR1 is MGHRA and CDR2 YSYEKL. CDR3 length: 15 residues. V shed 6 bases, J shed 10 bases, and the junction held 14 bases outside the gene matches. This CDR3 reads CASRYVGTGDIRAFF. CDR3 DNA sequence: TGCGCCAGCAGATATGTAGGGACAGGGGATATTAGAGCTTTCTTT.

This clone was seen more than once but under ten times. This sequence joins TRBV5-1 and TRBJ1-1, with a possible D match to TRBD1 (5 bases). V shed 0 bases and J shed 0 bases, with 6 bases lying between them. CDR3 length: 14 residues. Germline CDR1 SGHRS, CDR2 YFSETQ. The DNA for the CDR3 is TGCGCCAGCAGCTTGGTGACAGTGAACACTGAAGCTTTCTTT. This gives the protein CASSLVTVNTEAFF.

V is TRBV7-2 and J is TRBJ2-3, with D tentatively TRBD2 (5 bases). The CDR3 is 14 amino acids. The V and J ends lost 5 bases and 3 bases respectively, with 12 bases between them. The germline V gene has CDR1 SGHTA and CDR2 FQGNSA. The CDR3 sequence is CASSPQPGTDTQYF. The CDR3, as DNA: TGTGCCAGCAGCCCTCAACCGGGAACAGATACGCAGTATTTT. The entire variable domain, with the rest obtained from reference TRBV7-2 and TRBJ2-3, is as follows: GAGVSQSPSNKVTEKGKDVELRCDPISGHTALYWYRQSLGQGLEFLIYFQGNSAPDKSGLPSDRFSAERTGGSVSTLTIQRTQQEDSAVYLCASSPQPGTDTQYFGPGTRLTVL.

This clone was seen a few times. The V gene is TRBV7-9, the J gene TRBJ2-3; unclear D gene. The CDR3 spans 13 residues. Germline V CDR1 and CDR2: SEHNR, FQNEAQ (reference sequence). With 1 base removed from V and 4 bases from J, the gap between germline ends came to 6 bases. CDR3 protein: CASSLDGPDTQYF. The CDR3 coding sequence is TGTGCCAGCAGCTTAGATGGCCCAGATACGCAGTATTTT. Using reference TRBV7-9 and TRBJ2-3 for the parts outside the CDR3, the full variable domain is DTGVSQNPRHKITKRGQNVTFRCDPISEHNRLYWYRQTLGQGPEFLTYFQNEAQLEKSRLLSDRFSAERPKGSFSTLEIQRTEQGDSAMYLCASSLDGPDTQYFGPGTRLTVL.

The rearrangement links TRBV29-1 to TRBJ1-6; possibly TRBD1 for D (5 bases). This CDR3 spans 14 amino acids. With 5 bases removed from V and 6 bases from J, the gap between germline ends came to 14 bases. Germline V gives CDR1 SQVTM, CDR2 ANQGSEA. The CDR3 DNA follows: TGCAGCGTTCAATCCGACAGTCCTAATTCACCCCTCCACTTT. It codes for CSVQSDSPNSPLHF. The variable domain in full, with the rest retrieved from reference TRBV29-1 and TRBJ1-6, is SAVISQKPSRDICQRGTSLTIQCQVDSQVTMMFWYRQQPGQSLTLIATANQGSEATYESGFVIDKFPISRPNLTFSTLTVSNMSPEDSSIYLCSVQSDSPNSPLHFGNGTRLTVT.

This clone was seen only a few times. The rearrangement uses TRBV6-1 and TRBJ1-2; D call uncertain. CDR1 and CDR2 (germline): MNHNS, SASEGT. The CDR3 covers 13 residues. The V end was cut by 3 bases, the J end by 1 base, with 6 bases between. CDR3 sequence (DNA): TGTGCCAGCAGTGACGGGTTTAACTATGGCTACACCTTC. Its protein product is CASSDGFNYGYTF.

This rearrangement joins TRBV2 to TRBJ2-1, with D possibly matching TRBD1 (5 bases). Germline V gene sequence: CDR1 SNHLY, CDR2 FYNNEI. V was trimmed by 2 bases and J by 10 bases, leaving 6 bases between them. The CDR3 covers 11 residues. CDR3 bases: TGTGCCAGCAGTGAATACAGGGAGCAGTTCTTC. This translates into CASSEYREQFF. Filled out from reference TRBV2 and TRBJ2-1, the complete variable domain reads EPEVTQTPSHQVTQMGQEVILRCVPISNHLYFYWYRQILGQKVEFLVSFYNNEISEKSEIFDDQFSVERPDGSNFTLKIRSTKLEDSAMYFCASSEYREQFFGPGTRLTVL.

This chain uses TRBV9 with TRBJ2-7, with D unclear. The CDR3 has 14 amino acids. CDR1 and CDR2 (germline): SGDLS, YYNGEE. With 4 bases removed from V and 2 bases from J, the gap between germline ends came to 13 bases. CDR3 region: CASSPRHSAYEQYF. DNA of the CDR3: TGTGCCAGCAGCCCGCGACACTCGGCCTACGAGCAGTACTTC.

Here the CDR3 DNA reads TGTGCCAGCAGCTTCCTCGACAGGGGCTACACCTTC. Translated, it gives CASSFLDRGYTF. The chain combines TRBV7-9 with TRBJ1-2, with a tentative D call TRBD1 (6 bases). V gave up 3 bases and J gave up 8 bases, with 10 bases separating them. From germline, CDR1 is SEHNR and CDR2 FQNEAQ (reference sequence). The CDR3 runs 12 residues.

The table lists this clone with a few counts. The V call is TRBV7-2, the J call TRBJ1-1; 8 nucleotides match TRBD1. With 5 bases clipped from V and 12 bases from J, the junction kept 14 bases outside the gene matches. Germline CDR1 reads SGHTA; CDR2 reads FQGNSA. This CDR3 comprises 14 residues. In nucleotides, the CDR3 is TGTGCCAGCAGCAGAAGAGGTTTGGACAGGGAAACTTTCTTT. This encodes CASSRRGLDRETFF.

The chain joins TRBV5-1 to TRBJ2-1; TRBD1 might be the D (6 bases). V gave up 3 bases and J gave up 6 bases, with 13 bases separating them. CDR1 and CDR2 from the germline V gene are SGHRS and YFSETQ. This CDR3 is 14 amino acids long. The CDR3 bases are TGCGCCAGCAGCTCTACAGGGCTTGGCAATGAGCAGTTCTTC. Translating gives CASSSTGLGNEQFF.

This rearrangement joins TRBV14 to TRBJ1-2; no reliable D call. The CDR3 is 13 amino acids. V was cut by 1 base and J by 4 bases, with 7 bases left in between. Germline V gene sequence: CDR1 SGHDN, CDR2 FVKESK. CDR3 region: CASSQVPVYGYTF. DNA for the CDR3: TGTGCCAGCAGCCAAGTACCGGTCTATGGCTACACCTTC.

The chain is built from TRBV4-3 and TRBJ2-3; TRBD1 matches 10 bases. CDR1 and CDR2 from the germline V gene are LGHNA and YSLEER. With 0 bases clipped from V and 4 bases from J, the junction kept 4 bases outside the gene matches. There are 16 residues in the CDR3. This CDR3 reads CASSQELGQGSDTQYF. In DNA, the CDR3 is TGCGCCAGCAGCCAAGAATTGGGACAGGGGTCAGATACGCAGTATTTT.